What follows is one TCR beta chain and its context. Its antigen is not known. At one boundary the junction diverges from the germline segment, which might be a read error. The data originate from a study of OX40 agonist ivuxolimab in advanced cancers. On the study more broadly: Each patient was given ivuxolimab into a vein every 2 weeks, at 0.01 to 10 mg/kg. Roughly two fifths of patients had received prior checkpoint inhibitor therapy.

Generated by immunoSEQ multiplex PCR, the TCRdb table keeps only in-frame clones and is missing some. This sample has under 80,000 clones, with more than 90% found just once. Study outcomes and limitations: Compared with CD4+, CD8+ T cells on average had more expanded clones.

Germline CDR1 reads MNHEY; CDR2 reads SVGAGI. The CDR3 loop spans 13 amino acids. The rearrangement uses TRBV6-5 and TRBJ2-3, with D unresolved. The TCR sequence derives from an adult with an advanced solid tumor such as melanoma, head and neck, liver or kidney cancer. The starting material was CD4+ or CD8+ T cells sorted from blood, obtained in a trial of the OX40 agonist ivuxolimab. The CDR3 is CASSYSSAAALDF. For the CDR3, the DNA is TGTGCCAGCAGTTACTCCTCCGCAGCCGCTCTGGATTTT.